The sequence of this T cell receptor (beta chain) was determined in a study of cytomegalovirus exposure and HLA in healthy donors. Overall study results and limits: Both high specificity and high sensitivity reportedly marked the classifier's diagnosis of cytomegalovirus status.

PCR involved 60 Vbeta and 13 Jbeta primers. Repertoires were generated with immunoSEQ multiplex PCR, while TCRdb's copy carries only in-frame clones and drops some. This table holds approximately 150,000 clones. About this clone itself: The antigen is undetermined.

V lost 1 base to trimming and J lost 0 bases; unmatched junction nucleotides: 1. The CDR3 is made up of 15 amino acids. Looked up from germline, CDR1 is SGHRS and CDR2 is YFSETQ. The sample comprised PBMCs. The chain is built from TRBV5-1 and TRBJ2-3; 8 nucleotides agree with TRBD2. This receptor was identified in a male donor in good health and CMV-seronegative. CDR3 in DNA: TGCGCCAGCAGCTTGCTAGCGGGCAGCACAGATACGCAGTATTTT. Translated: CASSLLAGSTDTQYF.